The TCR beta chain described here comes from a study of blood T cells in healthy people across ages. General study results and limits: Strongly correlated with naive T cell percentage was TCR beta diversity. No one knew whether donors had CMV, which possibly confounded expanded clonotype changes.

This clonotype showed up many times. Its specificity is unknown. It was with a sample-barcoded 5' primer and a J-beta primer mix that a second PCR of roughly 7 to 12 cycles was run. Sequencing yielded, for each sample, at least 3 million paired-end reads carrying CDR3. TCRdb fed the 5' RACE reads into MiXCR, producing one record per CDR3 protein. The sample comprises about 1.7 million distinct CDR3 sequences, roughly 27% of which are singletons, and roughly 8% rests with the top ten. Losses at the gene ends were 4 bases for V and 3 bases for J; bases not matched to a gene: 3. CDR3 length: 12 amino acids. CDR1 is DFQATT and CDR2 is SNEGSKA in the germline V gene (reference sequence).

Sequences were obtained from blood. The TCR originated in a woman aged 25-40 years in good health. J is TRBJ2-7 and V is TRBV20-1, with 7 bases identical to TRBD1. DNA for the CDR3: TGCAGTGCTAAGGGGGCCCTCTACGAGCAGTACTTC. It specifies CSAKGALYEQYF.